This T cell receptor beta chain was sequenced during a study of T cell repertoires in aging, cancer and after chemotherapy. Peripheral blood genomic DNA, not sorted cells or RNA, was the template. This CDR3 spans 15 amino acids. Germline assignment: CDR1 LNHDA and CDR2 SQIVND (reference sequence). V was pared by 6 bases and J by 4 bases, with 16 bases between. Study outcomes and limitations: Healthy donors lost TCR diversity with age mainly through richness, cancer patients through richness and evenness. Compared with age-matched healthy donors, untreated hematological or solid cancer patients showed higher blood TCR clonality.

Notes on this clonotype: Its specificity is unknown.

Multiplex touch-down PCR with TRB-A/B primers amplified rearranged V-D-J TRB sequences. TCRdb re-analysed the multiplex PCR reads in MiXCR, keeping a single row per CDR3 protein. The repertoire consists of roughly 3,200 distinct CDR3 sequences, with roughly 50% occurring once and the leading ten covering around a third. This TCR derives from a human donor with a blood cancer. Sequences were obtained from blood. The chain has TRBV19 and TRBJ1-5, with D maybe TRBD1 (5 bases). CDR3: CASSPDRGMNQPQHF. DNA of the CDR3: TGTGCCAGTAGCCCCGACCGGGGGATGAATCAGCCCCAGCATTTT. Using reference TRBV19 and TRBJ1-5 for the parts outside the CDR3, the full variable domain is DGGITQSPKYLFRKEGQNVTLSCEQNLNHDAMYWYRQDPGQGLRLIYYSQIVNDFQKGDIAEGYSVSREKKESFPLTVTSAQKNPTAFYLCASSPDRGMNQPQHFGDGTRLSIL.